Listed here are 16 T cell receptor beta chains from one sample, sequenced in a study of cytomegalovirus exposure and HLA in healthy donors. TCRdb keeps only in-frame clones here, not all; method: immunoSEQ multiplex PCR. The sample consists of some 140,000 clones, roughly 86% of them appearing once. The sample was PBMCs. These receptors all stem from a woman younger than 45 in good health and CMV-seronegative.

V and J are TRBV5-1 and TRBJ2-2; a possible D gene is TRBD1 (5 bases). The V gene's germline CDR1 is SGHRS and CDR2 YFSETQ. V was clipped by 0 bases and J by 6 bases, with 12 bases between them. The CDR3 consists of 15 residues. CDR3 coding DNA: TGCGCCAGCAGCTTGGGACAGCTTACTCCCGGGGAGCTGTTTTTT. Translation: CASSLGQLTPGELFF. Drawing the rest from reference TRBV5-1 and TRBJ2-2, the complete variable domain is KAGVTQTPRYLIKTRGQQVTLSCSPISGHRSVSWYQQTPGQGLQFLFEYFSETQRNKGNFPGRFSGRQFSNSRSEMNVSTLELGDSALYLCASSLGQLTPGELFFGEGSRLTVL.

CDR3 sequence: CASSRSMNTEAFF. CDR3 bases: TGTGCCAGCAGCCGAAGCATGAACACTGAAGCTTTCTTT. The genes are TRBV7-8 and TRBJ1-1; no firm D call. The V gene lost 5 bases and the J gene lost 0 bases, with 7 bases spanning the gap. Germline lookup yields CDR1 SGHVS and CDR2 FQNEAQ. This CDR3 is 13 amino acids long.

The gene calls are TRBV4-1 and TRBJ1-6; D ambiguous. V lost 0 bases, J lost 0 bases, and 15 bases lay in between. The germline V gene encodes CDR1 MGHRA and CDR2 YSYEKL. The CDR3 covers 19 residues. The chain's CDR3 is CASSQDADRSGSYNSPLHF. In DNA, the CDR3 is TGCGCCAGCAGCCAAGATGCGGATCGTTCCGGCTCCTATAATTCACCCCTCCACTTT.

The chain employs TRBV7-8 and TRBJ2-7, with D possibly matching TRBD1 (6 bases). CDR3 size: 14 residues. Germline CDR1 and CDR2: SGHVS and FQNEAQ. V was clipped by 5 bases and J by 4 bases, with 15 bases between them. The CDR3 DNA is TGTGCCAGCAGCCAGGACAGATACGCATACGAGCAGTACTTC. Its translation: CASSQDRYAYEQYF.

J is TRBJ2-7 and V is TRBV2; D gene uncertain. Germline V gene sequence: CDR1 SNHLY, CDR2 FYNNEI. The CDR3 runs 12 residues. Trimming took 4 bases from V and 3 from J, leaving 7 bases between them. The DNA of the CDR3 is TGTGCCAGCAGTGGGGCAGTCTACGAGCAGTACTTC. Its translation: CASSGAVYEQYF. The full variable domain, in which reference TRBV2 and TRBJ2-7 provide the parts outside the CDR3, is EPEVTQTPSHQVTQMGQEVILRCVPISNHLYFYWYRQILGQKVEFLVSFYNNEISEKSEIFDDQFSVERPDGSNFTLKIRSTKLEDSAMYFCASSGAVYEQYFGPGTRLTVT.

This chain links TRBV6-6 with TRBJ2-7; D might be TRBD2 (6 bases). Germline V gene data show CDR1 as MNHNY and CDR2 as SVGAGI (reference sequence). V lost 2 bases, J lost 3 bases, and 11 bases lay in between. CDR3 length equals 14 residues. The CDR3: CASSYPGGNYEQYF. The CDR3 DNA follows: TGTGCCAGCAGTTACCCGGGCGGGAACTACGAGCAGTACTTC.

The genes are TRBV27 and TRBJ1-1, with D perhaps TRBD1 (5 bases). The CDR3 sequence is 14 residues long. Germline V gene lookup returns CDR1 MNHEY and CDR2 SMNVEV (reference sequence). The V end lost 8 bases, the J end lost 0 bases, and 13 bases lay between the germline ends. The CDR3, as DNA: TGTGCCAGCTGGAAACCAGGGATGAACACTGAAGCTTTCTTT. Residues: CASWKPGMNTEAFF.

The table lists this clone with a few counts. CDR3 region: CASSYSDRGSYEQYF. CDR3 sequence (DNA): TGTGCCAGCAGTTACTCCGACAGGGGATCCTACGAGCAGTACTTC. This sequence joins TRBV6-5 and TRBJ2-7, with 8 bases aligning to TRBD1. V was clipped by 0 bases and J by 1 base; unmatched bases: 2. Germline CDR1 is MNHEY and CDR2 is SVGAGI. This CDR3 is 15 amino acids long.

The V and J genes are TRBV27 and TRBJ2-3; D is unclear. Deletions cut 3 bases from V and 3 bases from J, with 7 bases between. This CDR3 is 13 amino acids long. From germline, CDR1 is MNHEY and CDR2 SMNVEV (reference sequence). The CDR3 bases are TGTGCCAGCAGTTTCCAGGCGACAGATACGCAGTATTTT. It specifies CASSFQATDTQYF.

The chain links TRBV11-2 to TRBJ2-1; D remains unclear. V was pared by 3 bases and J by 5 bases, with 11 bases between. From germline, CDR1 is SGHAT and CDR2 FQNNGV. CDR3 size: 14 residues. This CDR3 reads CASSLTGLDNEQFF. For the CDR3, the DNA is TGTGCCAGCAGCTTGACGGGTCTGGACAATGAGCAGTTCTTC.

The genes are TRBV2 and TRBJ1-6; a weak D match, TRBD1 (5 bases). Germline V gene data show CDR1 as SNHLY and CDR2 as FYNNEI. V lost 7 bases and J lost 5, with 12 bases in between. The CDR3 extends over 14 amino acids. CDR3 DNA sequence: TGTGCCAGCAATTGGGGGGTCGATAATTCACCCCTCCACTTT. As protein: CASNWGVDNSPLHF.

V is TRBV11-2 and J is TRBJ1-1, with 7 bases that match TRBD1. After removal of 1 base from V and 5 bases from J, the junction contained 13 bases not matched to a gene. This CDR3 has 17 amino acids. Germline V gene lookup returns CDR1 SGHAT and CDR2 FQNNGV. The CDR3 DNA sequence: TGTGCCAGCAGCTTAGTGGCAAACAGGGGAGTGGGGACTGAAGCTTTCTTT. As protein: CASSLVANRGVGTEAFF.

This chain joins TRBV11-2 and TRBJ1-2; D may be TRBD1 (5 bases). The CDR3 spans 13 residues. V lost 10 bases and J 4 bases, leaving 16 bases between the germline ends. The germline V gene encodes CDR1 SGHAT and CDR2 FQNNGV. As DNA, the CDR3 is TGTGCCACCCTAGATCGGGGGGGCTATGGCTACACCTTC. Protein sequence: CATLDRGGYGYTF.

This clone was found once. The chain combines TRBV5-6 with TRBJ2-7, with 8 bases that match TRBD2. CDR1 is SGHDT, CDR2 YYEEEE, per germline. V lost 4 bases and J lost 0; bases outside the gene matches: 6. The CDR3 consists of 15 residues. Here the CDR3 DNA reads TGTGCCAGCAGCCCCCCGGCGGGGGGCTCCTACGAGCAGTACTTC. It yields the protein CASSPPAGGSYEQYF.

The chain combines TRBV14 with TRBJ1-1, with D unresolved. Deletions cut 2 bases from V and 1 base from J, with 14 bases between. This CDR3 contains 16 residues. Germline CDR1 is SGHDN and CDR2 is FVKESK. CDR3 protein: CASSQIRPHQNTEAFF. The CDR3 bases are TGTGCCAGCAGCCAAATTCGTCCACACCAGAACACTGAAGCTTTCTTT.

The chain has TRBV11-2 and TRBJ2-3, with 9 bases aligning to TRBD1. The J segment lost 8 bases and the V segment lost 2 bases, leaving 11 bases of the junction unmatched. This CDR3 has 16 amino acids. Germline V gives CDR1 SGHAT, CDR2 FQNNGV. CDR3 sequence (DNA): TGTGCCAGCAGCTTATCCCCGGGACAGGGAATGGGTACGCAGTATTTT. This translates into CASSLSPGQGMGTQYF.